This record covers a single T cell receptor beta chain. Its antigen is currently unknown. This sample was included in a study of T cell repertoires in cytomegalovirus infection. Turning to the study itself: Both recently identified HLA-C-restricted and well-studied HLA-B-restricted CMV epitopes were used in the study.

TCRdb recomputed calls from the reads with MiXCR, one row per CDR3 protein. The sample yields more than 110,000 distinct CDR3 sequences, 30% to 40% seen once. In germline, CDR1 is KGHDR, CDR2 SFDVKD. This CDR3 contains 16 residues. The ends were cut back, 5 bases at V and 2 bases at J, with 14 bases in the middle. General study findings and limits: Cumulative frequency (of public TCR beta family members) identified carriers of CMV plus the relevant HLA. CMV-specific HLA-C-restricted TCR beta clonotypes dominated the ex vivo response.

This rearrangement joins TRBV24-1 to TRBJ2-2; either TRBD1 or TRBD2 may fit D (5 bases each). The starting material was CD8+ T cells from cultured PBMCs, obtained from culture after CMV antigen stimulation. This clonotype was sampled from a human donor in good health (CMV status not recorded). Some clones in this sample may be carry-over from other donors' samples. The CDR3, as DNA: TGTGCCACCAGTGCTCGGGACGCAGGTAACACCGGGGAGCTGTTTTTT. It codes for CATSARDAGNTGELFF.